This record looks at one T cell receptor beta chain sequence and its context. The record originates from a study of OX40 agonist ivuxolimab in advanced cancers. In germline, CDR1 is MNHNS, CDR2 SASEGT. The CDR3 runs to 16 residues. After removal of 1 base from V and 2 bases from J, the junction contained 6 bases not matched to a gene. TCRdb's table, derived via immunoSEQ multiplex PCR, lists solely in-frame clones and lacks some. This sample has 65,000 to 90,000 clones; about 90% occur once, and the top ten carry approximately 0.71%. The source is an adult with an advanced solid tumor such as melanoma, head and neck, liver or kidney cancer. The material was CD4+ or CD8+ T cells sorted from blood, obtained in a trial of the OX40 agonist ivuxolimab. The chain is built from TRBV6-1 and TRBJ2-3, with 7 positions matching TRBD2. The CDR3 loop is CASSEGLAVNTDTQYF. As DNA, the CDR3 is TGTGCCAGCAGTGAAGGTCTAGCGGTCAACACAGATACGCAGTATTTT.